The text below deals with one TCR beta chain. In this sample, this clonotype turned up a few times. What this receptor recognizes is not known. Base qualities are not recorded, but no much larger clone differs from it by a single base. A distance of 15 bases separates the germline ends of V and J, which lose 0 bases and 4 bases respectively. CDR1 and CDR2 (LNHDA, SQIVND) derive from the germline V gene (reference sequence). The CDR3 covers 16 residues, taking in both the cysteine and the phenylalanine. The only DNA kept is the CDR3, 48 bases in frame from the first base. These data belong to a study of response to subunit inactivated influenza vaccine (dated by TCRdb to 2017 to 2018). For the study in its entirety: The study used deep quantitative T cell receptor repertoire profiling to track responses to a trivalent subunit inactivated influenza vaccine. The paper's findings and limits, for the study overall: The authors proposed that each seasonal influenza vaccination may bring in only a limited number of new T cells.

Library generation was performed with RT-PCR. Sequencing was carried out with an Illumina HiSeq 2500. TCRdb passed the public sequencing reads through fastp at Q25 and MiXCR, retaining productive beta sequences. Merged by CDR3 protein, the rows form single entries marked with the most common genes and DNA. For this sample there are about 580,000 distinct CDR3 sequences; 14% appear just once. Around 10% of the sample comes from the top ten. This chain is built from TRBV19 and TRBJ1-1, with the D gene not confidently named. Sample: PBMCs from blood, taken 11 to 12 days after vaccination. The clonotype originates from a man between 45 and 60 years old who received an inactivated influenza vaccine. Donor details come from another sample of the same person, matched by shared clones. The DNA sequence follows: TGTGCCAGTAGTATAGATTACTGGGCCCGGGGCACTGAAGCTTTCTTT. This codes for CASSIDYWARGTEAFF. The reference TRBV19 and TRBJ1-1 proteins fill in what lies around the CDR3, so the full variable domain reads DGGITQSPKYLFRKEGQNVTLSCEQNLNHDAMYWYRQDPGQGLRLIYYSQIVNDFQKGDIAEGYSVSREKKESFPLTVTSAQKNPTAFYLCASSIDYWARGTEAFFGQGTRLTVV.